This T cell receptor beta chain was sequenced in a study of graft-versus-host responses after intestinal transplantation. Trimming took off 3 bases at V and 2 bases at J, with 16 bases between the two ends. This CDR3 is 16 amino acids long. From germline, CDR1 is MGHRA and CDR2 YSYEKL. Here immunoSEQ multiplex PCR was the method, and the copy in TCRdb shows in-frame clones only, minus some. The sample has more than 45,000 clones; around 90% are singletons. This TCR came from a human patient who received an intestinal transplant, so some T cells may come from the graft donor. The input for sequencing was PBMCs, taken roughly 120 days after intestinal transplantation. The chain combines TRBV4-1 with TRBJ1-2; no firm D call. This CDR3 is CASSQVAGIINYGYTF. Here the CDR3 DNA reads TGCGCCAGCAGCCAGGTTGCGGGTATCATCAACTATGGCTACACCTTC.